The 21 T cell receptor beta chains below were found in one sample sequenced in a study of control samples from healthy donors and cancer patients. Sequencing was performed with immunoSEQ multiplex PCR; in TCRdb, only in-frame clones are kept and a portion is missing. The sample consists of about 130,000 clones, approximately 91% of them appearing once. The sequenced sample consisted of blood. These receptors came from a man aged 50 to 59 in good health.

This clone has only one observation. V and J are TRBV15 and TRBJ2-1, with 8 positions matching TRBD2. Germline values: CDR1 LNHNV, CDR2 YYDKDF (reference sequence). Unmatched junction bases numbered 6, after V lost 2 bases and J lost 0 bases. The CDR3 spans 17 residues. CDR3 amino acids: CATSRRRGGSSYNEQFF. Here the CDR3 DNA reads TGTGCCACCAGCAGACGCCGCGGGGGGAGCTCCTACAATGAGCAGTTCTTC.

The V gene is TRBV28, the J gene TRBJ2-3; D possibly uses TRBD1 or TRBD2 (6 bases each). Trimming pared 5 bases from V and 6 bases from J, leaving 15 bases between. The germline V gene has CDR1 MDHEN and CDR2 SYDVKM. The CDR3 is 14 residues long. CDR3 amino acids: CASSPQGRWDTQYF. CDR3 bases: TGTGCCAGCAGTCCCCAGGGGAGGTGGGATACGCAGTATTTT.

This chain joins TRBV7-8 and TRBJ2-2; 11 bases are shared with TRBD1. V shed 2 bases, J shed 5 bases, and the junction held 4 bases outside the gene matches. CDR1 and CDR2 from the germline V gene are SGHVS and FQNEAQ. This CDR3 region has 16 residues. The CDR3 DNA reads TGTGCCAGCAGCTTACAAGGGACAGGGGGGACCGGGGAGCTGTTTTTT. This translates into CASSLQGTGGTGELFF. Full variable domain (missing parts from reference TRBV7-8 and TRBJ2-2): GAGVSQSPRYKVAKRGQDVALRCDPISGHVSLFWYQQALGQGPEFLTYFQNEAQLDKSGLPSDRFFAERPEGSVSTLKIQRTQQEDSAVYLCASSLQGTGGTGELFFGEGSRLTVL.

In regard to this clone: At the DNA level, this CDR3 is encoded by other sequences in the same sample as well. The genes are TRBV7-9 and TRBJ2-7; no clear D. Between the trimmed V and J ends, which lost 6 bases and 3 bases, there was a span of 12 bases. The CDR3 runs to 13 residues. CDR1 is SEHNR and CDR2 is FQNEAQ in the germline V gene (reference sequence). The CDR3 nucleotides are TGTGCCAGCAGTCTAGGGCAGGTCTACGAGCAGTACTTC. Its translation: CASSLGQVYEQYF.

The V call is TRBV24-1, the J call TRBJ1-1, with D perhaps matching TRBD1 (5 bases). The germline V gene has CDR1 KGHDR and CDR2 SFDVKD. The ends were cut back, 8 bases at V and 1 base at J, with 10 bases in the middle. The CDR3 sequence is 13 residues long. CDR3 in DNA: TGTGCCACCAAAGCTCAGGGGAACACTGAAGCTTTCTTT. This gives the protein CATKAQGNTEAFF.

The chain joins TRBV6-1 to TRBJ2-3, with D unclear. V lost 6 bases and J 1 base, leaving 11 bases between the germline ends. The CDR3 sequence is 14 residues long. CDR1 is MNHNS and CDR2 is SASEGT in the germline V gene. For the CDR3, the DNA is TGTGCCAGCAGCCGTGACACGCGCACAGATACGCAGTATTTT. It yields the protein CASSRDTRTDTQYF.

The V call is TRBV6-1, the J call TRBJ1-5; a weak D match, TRBD1 (6 bases). This CDR3 spans 15 amino acids. The V end was cut by 3 bases, the J end by 1 base, with 10 bases between. CDR1 and CDR2 (germline): MNHNS, SASEGT. CDR3 DNA sequence: TGTGCCAGCAGTGAGGCGCAGGGGAGCAATCAGCCCCAGCATTTT. It codes for CASSEAQGSNQPQHF.

The genes are TRBV7-3 and TRBJ2-5; D possibly corresponds to TRBD1 (5 bases). V lost 0 bases, J lost 1 base, and 6 bases lay in between. Germline values: CDR1 SGHTA, CDR2 FQGTGA. The CDR3 loop spans 14 amino acids. The CDR3 sequence: CASSLTGAQETQYF. DNA for the CDR3: TGTGCCAGCAGCTTAACTGGGGCCCAAGAGACCCAGTACTTC.

The chain uses TRBV5-1 and TRBJ2-2; 12 bases map to TRBD2. The germline V gene has CDR1 SGHRS and CDR2 YFSETQ. The CDR3 is made up of 16 amino acids. J was trimmed by 4 bases and V by 2 bases; bases with no gene match: 3. Written as DNA, the CDR3 is TGCGCCAGCAGCTTCCTAGCGGGGGGGCGCACCGGGGAGCTGTTTTTT. The encoded protein is CASSFLAGGRTGELFF.

CDR3 nucleotide sequence: TGTGCCACTTGGACAGGGCGCTCCTATAATTCACCCCTCCACTTT. Translation gives CATWTGRSYNSPLHF. The genes are TRBV6-5 and TRBJ1-6, with 8 bases identical to TRBD1. V lost 10 bases, J lost 0 bases, and 5 bases stayed unmatched. This CDR3 is 15 amino acids long. In germline, CDR1 is MNHEY, CDR2 SVGAGI.

The J gene is TRBJ1-3, the V gene TRBV9; no clear D. V dropped 0 bases and J dropped 2 bases, with 12 bases sitting between them. The germline gives CDR1 SGDLS, CDR2 YYNGEE. The CDR3 sequence is 16 residues long. CDR3 amino acids: CASSVAAGIAGNTIYF. DNA of the CDR3: TGTGCCAGCAGCGTAGCGGCAGGTATTGCTGGAAACACCATATATTTT.

This chain links TRBV10-3 with TRBJ1-4, with D hard to call. The ends were cut back, 3 bases at V and 3 bases at J, with 2 bases in the middle. The CDR3 runs to 12 residues. The V gene's germline CDR1 is ENHRY and CDR2 SYGVKD. CDR3 loop: CAISESNEKLFF. CDR3 nucleotide sequence: TGTGCCATCAGTGAATCTAATGAAAAACTGTTTTTT.

J is TRBJ1-2 and V is TRBV28; 7 nucleotides align to TRBD1. With V trimmed by 6 bases and J by 2 bases, 6 bases remained unmatched. This CDR3 has 14 amino acids. Germline CDR1 reads MDHEN; CDR2 reads SYDVKM. The CDR3 sequence: CASRKQGTNYGYTF. As DNA, the CDR3 is TGTGCCAGCAGAAAACAGGGGACGAACTATGGCTACACCTTC.

The chain recombines TRBV2 with TRBJ1-1; a possible D gene is TRBD1 (6 bases). Between the trimmed V and J ends, which lost 8 bases and 7 bases, there was a span of 20 bases. Germline assignment: CDR1 SNHLY and CDR2 FYNNEI. This CDR3 comprises 14 residues. The CDR3 DNA follows: TGTGCCAGCGGCCGGGACGGCGGGGGCGTTGAAGCTTTCTTT. This codes for CASGRDGGGVEAFF.

The chain recombines TRBV29-1 with TRBJ1-4, with unresolved D. V was pared by 3 bases and J by 6 bases, with 17 bases between. There are 15 residues in the CDR3. Germline loops: CDR1 SQVTM, CDR2 ANQGSEA. In nucleotides, the CDR3 is TGCAGCGTTGAGATAGGGAATCGGTGGGATGAAAAACTGTTTTTT. This translates into CSVEIGNRWDEKLFF. The full variable domain, rest sourced from reference TRBV29-1 and TRBJ1-4, is SAVISQKPSRDICQRGTSLTIQCQVDSQVTMMFWYRQQPGQSLTLIATANQGSEATYESGFVIDKFPISRPNLTFSTLTVSNMSPEDSSIYLCSVEIGNRWDEKLFFGSGTQLSVL.

V and J are TRBV9 and TRBJ1-1; unclear D gene. This CDR3 comprises 16 residues. The V and J ends lost 0 bases and 1 base respectively, with 13 bases between them. Germline V gives CDR1 SGDLS, CDR2 YYNGEE. The CDR3 reads CASSVGGAKRNTEAFF. For the CDR3, the DNA is TGTGCCAGCAGCGTAGGCGGTGCCAAACGGAACACTGAAGCTTTCTTT.

This chain uses TRBV2 with TRBJ1-2; D is perhaps TRBD1 (6 bases). Per germline, CDR1 SNHLY and CDR2 FYNNEI. This CDR3 has 15 residues. Trimming removed 6 bases at V and 1 base at J, with 15 bases between. The CDR3 region is CASRPLGQINYGYTF. The CDR3 DNA sequence: TGTGCCAGCAGGCCCCTGGGACAAATTAACTATGGCTACACCTTC.

V is TRBV27 and J is TRBJ1-2; D remains ambiguous. CDR1 MNHEY and CDR2 SMNVEV come from the germline V gene (reference sequence). The CDR3 is 15 amino acids. V lost 6 bases and J lost 8, with 22 bases in between. Here the CDR3 DNA reads TGTGCCAGCAGGCAAGACGGAGTTCTCCCCTTCGGCTACACCTTC. This sequence encodes CASRQDGVLPFGYTF.

The rearrangement uses TRBV2 and TRBJ1-1, with D unresolved. The CDR3 runs to 12 residues. Germline V gene data show CDR1 as SNHLY and CDR2 as FYNNEI. Trimming left V 7 bases short and J 5 bases short, with 11 bases between. CDR3 sequence reads: CASIGVRTEAFF. The DNA of the CDR3 is TGTGCCAGCATTGGGGTACGAACTGAAGCTTTCTTT.

This chain uses TRBV4-1 with TRBJ1-2; D remains ambiguous. CDR1 and CDR2 from the germline V gene are MGHRA and YSYEKL. Trimming removed 5 bases at V and 4 bases at J, with 23 bases between. This CDR3 region has 17 residues. The CDR3 DNA reads TGCGCCAGCAGCAGTAGGATCGGCGGCACCCTAGGCTATGGCTACACCTTC. This sequence encodes CASSSRIGGTLGYGYTF.

This chain connects TRBV5-5 to TRBJ2-1, with TRBD2 identical over 8 bases. The V gene's germline CDR1 is SGHKS and CDR2 YYEKEE (reference sequence). The CDR3 loop spans 16 amino acids. Germline trimming cut 1 base from V and 7 bases from J; bases unmatched to any gene: 10. The DNA for the CDR3 is TGTGCCAGCAGCTTGTCTTGGGCGGGGGGTCAAAATGAGCAGTTCTTC. Its protein product is CASSLSWAGGQNEQFF.